One and the same sample provided the 10 T cell receptor beta chains below, sequenced in a study of shared clonotypes between healthy human individuals. The assay was immunoSEQ multiplex PCR, and TCRdb's table has in-frame clones only and misses some. The sample contains millions of clones, around 95% of which appear only once. The sample taken for sequencing was naive CD4+ T cells sorted from blood. Sample subset: CD45RA+ positively selected. These receptors all come from a man aged 18 to 30 in good health.

The CDR3 DNA follows: TGCGCCAGCAGCCAACTTGGCCGGACCTCCTACAATGAGCAGTTCTTC. Its protein product is CASSQLGRTSYNEQFF. This sequence joins TRBV4-1 and TRBJ2-1; D remains unclear. The CDR3 extends over 16 amino acids. Trimming cost V 2 bases and J 0 bases, with 11 bases left between them. Germline V gene data show CDR1 as MGHRA and CDR2 as YSYEKL.

For this clone: Other DNA sequences in the same sample also yield this CDR3. This chain joins TRBV28 and TRBJ2-5; D not resolved. This CDR3 comprises 13 residues. The V and J ends lost 2 bases and 2 bases respectively, with 6 bases between them. Germline CDR1 MDHEN, CDR2 SYDVKM. The CDR3: CASSLGGQETQYF. CDR3 DNA sequence: TGTGCCAGCAGTTTAGGCGGACAAGAGACCCAGTACTTC.

The chain links TRBV7-9 to TRBJ1-3; the D is unclear. CDR1 is SEHNR and CDR2 is FQNEAQ in the germline V gene (reference sequence). This CDR3 region has 14 residues. Trimming shortened V by 6 bases and J by 0 bases, and 9 bases separated the two germline ends. The CDR3 DNA is TGTGCCAGCAGTCCAGGTTTCTCTGGAAACACCATATATTTT. Its protein product is CASSPGFSGNTIYF. The variable domain in full, completed from reference TRBV7-9 and TRBJ1-3, reads DTGVSQNPRHKITKRGQNVTFRCDPISEHNRLYWYRQTLGQGPEFLTYFQNEAQLEKSRLLSDRFSAERPKGSFSTLEIQRTEQGDSAMYLCASSPGFSGNTIYFGEGSWLTVV.

The chain recombines TRBV7-2 with TRBJ1-5, with no clear D. CDR3 length equals 15 residues. Germline values: CDR1 SGHTA, CDR2 FQGNSA. Trimming took 5 bases from V and 2 from J, leaving 13 bases between them. The CDR3 DNA is TGTGCCAGCAGCCCCAACGGTGATGGCAATCAGCCCCAGCATTTT. Its translation: CASSPNGDGNQPQHF.

This chain links TRBV4-3 with TRBJ2-3; D is undetermined. The V end was cut by 1 base, the J end by 2 bases, with 7 bases between. Germline V CDR1 and CDR2: LGHNA, YSLEER. The CDR3 consists of 14 residues. As DNA, the CDR3 is TGCGCCAGCAGCCAAGGGCTTTTCACAGATACGCAGTATTTT. Its translation is CASSQGLFTDTQYF.

This chain links TRBV7-9 with TRBJ2-3, with TRBD2 matching over 10 bases. J was trimmed by 2 bases and V by 5 bases; bases with no gene match: 7. This CDR3 region has 16 residues. The germline gives CDR1 SEHNR, CDR2 FQNEAQ (reference sequence). The CDR3 nucleotides are TGTGCCAGCAGCCCCGGGACTAGCGAAAACACAGATACGCAGTATTTT. As protein: CASSPGTSENTDTQYF. Looking up the rest from reference TRBV7-9 and TRBJ2-3 gives the full variable domain: DTGVSQNPRHKITKRGQNVTFRCDPISEHNRLYWYRQTLGQGPEFLTYFQNEAQLEKSRLLSDRFSAERPKGSFSTLEIQRTEQGDSAMYLCASSPGTSENTDTQYFGPGTRLTVL.

The rearrangement joins TRBV4-1 to TRBJ1-4; D is possibly TRBD1 (6 bases). CDR3 length: 16 residues. Germline V gene data show CDR1 as MGHRA and CDR2 as YSYEKL. Trimming left V 2 bases short and J 0 bases short, with 10 bases between. CDR3 residues: CASSQSAGATNEKLFF. The CDR3 DNA reads TGCGCCAGCAGCCAATCGGCAGGGGCAACTAATGAAAAACTGTTTTTT.

J is TRBJ2-5 and V is TRBV4-3; 12 bases align to TRBD2. The germline CDR1 and CDR2 sequences are LGHNA and YSLEER. The CDR3 sequence is 14 residues long. With 3 bases clipped from V and 5 bases from J, the junction kept 1 base outside the gene matches. DNA for the CDR3: TGCGCCAGCAGCCAGCTAGCGGGAGGGGAGACCCAGTACTTC. This encodes CASSQLAGGETQYF.

This chain connects TRBV5-1 to TRBJ2-1; 9 bases map to TRBD1. The CDR3 has 14 amino acids. CDR1 SGHRS and CDR2 YFSETQ come from the germline V gene. Unmatched junction bases numbered 6, after V lost 5 bases and J lost 6 bases. The CDR3 protein is CASRPGQGRNEQFF. DNA for the CDR3: TGCGCCAGCAGGCCGGGACAGGGTCGCAATGAGCAGTTCTTC. The whole variable domain, remainder taken from reference TRBV5-1 and TRBJ2-1, is KAGVTQTPRYLIKTRGQQVTLSCSPISGHRSVSWYQQTPGQGLQFLFEYFSETQRNKGNFPGRFSGRQFSNSRSEMNVSTLELGDSALYLCASRPGQGRNEQFFGPGTRLTVL.

The rearrangement links TRBV9 to TRBJ1-6, with 9 bases fitting TRBD1. J gave up 14 bases and V 0 bases, and 9 bases lay outside the gene matches. The CDR3 consists of 15 residues. Germline V gives CDR1 SGDLS, CDR2 YYNGEE. This chain's CDR3 is CASSVEGQGLGTLHF. CDR3 DNA: TGTGCCAGCAGCGTAGAGGGACAGGGTCTTGGGACCCTCCACTTT.